This T cell receptor beta chain was sequenced in a study of blood T cell repertoires in COVID-19. Recruited during active infection, patients (from Seattle) were subsequently followed longitudinally. The CDR3 is 15 amino acids. V gave up 8 bases and J gave up 4 bases; unmatched junction bases: 11. The V gene's germline CDR1 is SNHLY and CDR2 FYNNEI. Some clones are missing from TCRdb's copy, which holds only in-frame ones; the method was immunoSEQ multiplex PCR. The sample yields roughly 200,000 clones, around 76% seen once. This receptor was taken from a woman aged 60-70 years with COVID-19, enrolled during active disease. This chain uses TRBV2 with TRBJ2-1; 7 nucleotides agree with TRBD2. Sequencing was performed on peripheral blood. The CDR3 region is CASSGDPSGYNEQFF. The CDR3 DNA is TGTGCCAGCTCTGGAGATCCTAGCGGATACAATGAGCAGTTCTTC.